This T cell receptor (beta chain) appears in the sequencing data of a study of cytomegalovirus exposure and HLA in healthy donors. Primers for the PCR totalled 60 Vbeta and 13 Jbeta. TCRdb's copy holds only in-frame clones and misses some; the assay was immunoSEQ multiplex PCR. The data contain about 150,000 clones, 60% to 80% of them singletons. The material sequenced was PBMCs. This clonotype was sampled from a young man in good health and CMV-seropositive.

CDR3 nucleotide sequence: TGTGCCAGCAGCCAAACCTTACGGGACAGGGGCTATGGCTACACCTTC. Amino acids: CASSQTLRDRGYGYTF. The chain links TRBV7-2 to TRBJ1-2, with 10 bases aligning to TRBD1. The germline CDR1 and CDR2 sequences are SGHTA and FQGNSA. This CDR3 comprises 16 residues. With V trimmed by 5 bases and J by 4 bases, 10 bases remained unmatched.